These 25 T cell receptor beta chains originate from one sample sequenced in a study of cytomegalovirus exposure and HLA in healthy donors. Researchers ran the PCR with 60 Vbeta and 13 Jbeta primers. Sequencing used immunoSEQ multiplex PCR; TCRdb keeps in-frame clones, though not all of them. Of 70,000 or so clones in the sample, 75% to 90% were seen once. Sequencing was carried out using PBMCs. The origin of the receptors is a woman in her twenties or thirties in good health and CMV-seronegative.

This CDR3 reads CASRVTAPNTGELFF. DNA of the CDR3: TGTGCCAGCAGGGTGACAGCCCCGAACACCGGGGAGCTGTTTTTT. The chain uses TRBV6-6 and TRBJ2-2, with D perhaps TRBD1 (5 bases). This CDR3 has 15 amino acids. From germline, CDR1 is MNHNY and CDR2 SVGAGI (reference sequence). Trimming stripped 6 bases from V and 0 bases from J, with 11 bases between.

The CDR3 region has the DNA TGTGCCAGCAGTTTCGCATTAGGGTATAGCGGGAGCACCGGGGAGCTGTTTTTT. It codes for CASSFALGYSGSTGELFF. V gene TRBV28 combines with J gene TRBJ2-2; 9 nucleotides line up with TRBD2. Trimming cost V 3 bases and J 4 bases; bases outside gene matches: 12. The CDR3 runs to 18 residues. Germline CDR1 MDHEN, CDR2 SYDVKM.

This chain links TRBV18 with TRBJ2-7; 11 bases align to TRBD2. This CDR3 contains 14 residues. Germline CDR1 is KGHSH and CDR2 is LQKENI. After removal of 3 bases from V and 4 bases from J, the junction contained 2 bases not matched to a gene. The CDR3 reads CASSPGLAGYEQYF. DNA of the CDR3: TGTGCCAGCTCACCTGGACTAGCGGGTTACGAGCAGTACTTC.

This chain connects TRBV7-2 to TRBJ1-3; no firm D call. The CDR3 spans 13 residues. With 1 base removed from V and 4 bases from J, the gap between germline ends came to 5 bases. Per the germline V gene, CDR1 is SGHTA and CDR2 is FQGNSA. The CDR3 coding sequence is TGTGCCAGCAGCTTAGGTGCGGGAAACACCATATATTTT. Its translation is CASSLGAGNTIYF.

The V and J genes are TRBV27 and TRBJ1-5, with 8 bases aligning to TRBD1. V was clipped by 4 bases and J by 6 bases; unmatched bases: 5. CDR1 is MNHEY and CDR2 is SMNVEV in the germline V gene (reference sequence). This CDR3 comprises 14 residues. The chain's CDR3 is CASSSDREGQPQHF. The CDR3 coding sequence is TGTGCCAGCAGTTCGGACAGGGAAGGTCAGCCCCAGCATTTT.

This clone was counted a few times. The rearrangement joins TRBV10-3 to TRBJ2-7; no reliable D call. Trimming took 0 bases from V and 3 from J, leaving 9 bases between them. The CDR3 runs 14 residues. Germline values: CDR1 ENHRY, CDR2 SYGVKD. As DNA, the CDR3 is TGTGCCATCAGTGAGTCGTACAGCCACTACGAGCAGTACTTC. This encodes CAISESYSHYEQYF.

This chain links TRBV5-5 with TRBJ2-1; 12 positions agree with TRBD1. V was clipped by 2 bases and J by 9 bases; unmatched bases: 12. Germline-derived CDR1 and CDR2 are SGHKS and YYEKEE (reference sequence). This CDR3 has 17 amino acids. The CDR3 spells CASSFSFSGTGGGEQFF. For the CDR3, the DNA is TGTGCCAGCAGCTTTTCTTTTTCCGGGACAGGGGGCGGTGAGCAGTTCTTC. The full variable domain, its missing parts supplied by reference TRBV5-5 and TRBJ2-1, is DAGVTQSPTHLIKTRGQQVTLRCSPISGHKSVSWYQQVLGQGPQFIFQYYEKEERGRGNFPDRFSARQFPNYSSELNVNALLLGDSALYLCASSFSFSGTGGGEQFFGPGTRLTVL.

The chain carries TRBV11-3 and TRBJ1-2; TRBD1 matches 8 bases. Per the germline V gene, CDR1 is SGHNT and CDR2 is YENEEA. This CDR3 spans 15 amino acids. The J segment lost 5 bases and the V segment lost 5 bases, leaving 10 bases of the junction unmatched. The CDR3 sequence: CASSPRQGWSYGYTF. The DNA for the CDR3 is TGTGCCAGCAGCCCCCGACAGGGGTGGAGTTATGGCTACACCTTC.

This rearrangement joins TRBV4-3 to TRBJ2-5; the D gene is possibly TRBD2 (6 bases). The J call could be wrong; TRBJ2-7 is a better fit for the DNA end. CDR1 is LGHNA, CDR2 YSLEER, per germline. This CDR3 has 15 residues. CDR3 sequence: CASSLKDGDFYEQYF. Written as DNA, the CDR3 is TGCGCCAGCAGCCTTAAGGACGGGGACTTTTACGAGCAGTACTTC.

V is TRBV9 and J is TRBJ2-2; D unresolved. Looked up from germline, CDR1 is SGDLS and CDR2 is YYNGEE. Trimming left V 0 bases short and J 4 bases short, with 7 bases between. The CDR3 is 14 residues long. The CDR3 sequence is CASSVETATGELFF. Here the CDR3 DNA reads TGTGCCAGCAGCGTAGAAACAGCCACCGGGGAGCTGTTTTTT.

The rearrangement links TRBV18 to TRBJ1-6; the D gene is possibly TRBD1 (5 bases). V lost 3 bases, J lost 1 base, and 10 bases lay in between. The CDR3 has 16 residues. CDR1 and CDR2 (germline): KGHSH, LQKENI. CDR3 in amino acids: CASSPRGRSYNSPLHF. CDR3 nucleotides: TGTGCCAGCTCACCTCGGGGGAGGTCCTATAATTCACCCCTCCACTTT.

V usage is TRBV5-6 and J usage is TRBJ1-4; D remains unclear. This CDR3 has 14 residues. Germline V gene data show CDR1 as SGHDT and CDR2 as YYEEEE. V was clipped by 2 bases and J by 2 bases, with 7 bases between them. The CDR3 reads CASSFGQTNEKLFF. CDR3 nucleotide sequence: TGTGCCAGCAGCTTTGGGCAGACTAATGAAAAACTGTTTTTT.

The rearrangement uses TRBV28 and TRBJ2-1; 7 nucleotides align to TRBD2. CDR1 and CDR2 from the germline V gene are MDHEN and SYDVKM. CDR3 length equals 13 residues. V was pared by 3 bases and J by 6 bases, with 2 bases of the junction left unmatched. CDR3 coding DNA: TGTGCCAGCAGTTTCGGCGGGGGCAATGAGCAGTTCTTC. Residues: CASSFGGGNEQFF.

This clone appeared a single time. This chain uses TRBV28 with TRBJ2-5; 9 nucleotides align to TRBD2. This CDR3 is built from 17 residues. V gave up 6 bases and J gave up 5 bases; unmatched junction bases: 16. Per the germline V gene, CDR1 is MDHEN and CDR2 is SYDVKM. This chain's CDR3 is CASSAQGGSGSWETQYF. CDR3 DNA: TGTGCCAGCAGCGCGCAGGGGGGTAGCGGGAGTTGGGAGACCCAGTACTTC.

This chain joins TRBV2 and TRBJ1-6, with a possible D match to TRBD1 (5 bases). This CDR3 is 15 amino acids long. Trimming removed 8 bases at V and 4 bases at J, with 15 bases between. The germline CDR1 and CDR2 sequences are SNHLY and FYNNEI. CDR3 region: CASGEGSPYNSPLHF. The CDR3 coding sequence is TGTGCCAGCGGGGAGGGGTCCCCATATAATTCACCCCTCCACTTT.

This clone was picked up one time. The chain has TRBV6-1 and TRBJ1-2, with TRBD1 matching 9 bases. CDR3 length: 15 amino acids. Trimming took 5 bases from V and 8 from J; bases not matched to a gene: 12. Germline V lookup: CDR1 MNHNS, CDR2 SASEGT. CDR3 coding DNA: TGTGCCAGCAGTACGAACCCGGGACAGGGTGGAGGCTACACCTTC. Protein product: CASSTNPGQGGGYTF.

This chain joins TRBV19 and TRBJ2-7, with D unclear. Germline V CDR1 and CDR2: LNHDA, SQIVND (reference sequence). CDR3 length: 15 residues. The ends were cut back, 5 bases at V and 0 bases at J, with 14 bases in the middle. The CDR3 loop reads CASSQTPQGSYEQYF. CDR3 nucleotides: TGTGCCAGTAGTCAGACTCCCCAAGGCTCCTACGAGCAGTACTTC.

To note about this clone: The junction does not match germline at one end; this may be a read error. This chain links TRBV7-9 with TRBJ1-2, with unresolved D. CDR3 size: 13 residues. Germline V gene lookup returns CDR1 SEHNR and CDR2 FQNEAQ (reference sequence). The CDR3 protein is CASSLDIPYGYTF. CDR3 nucleotide sequence: TGTGCCAGCAGTTTAGACATCCCCTATGGCTACACCTTC.

The chain employs TRBV19 and TRBJ1-2; 7 bases are a match to TRBD1. The CDR3 runs 16 residues. Germline values: CDR1 LNHDA, CDR2 SQIVND (reference sequence). Trimming removed 3 bases from V and 4 bases from J; junction bases left unmatched: 11. This CDR3 reads CASSMDPTGPIYGYTF. CDR3 DNA: TGTGCCAGTAGTATGGATCCGACAGGGCCTATCTATGGCTACACCTTC. The variable domain in full, completed from reference TRBV19 and TRBJ1-2, reads DGGITQSPKYLFRKEGQNVTLSCEQNLNHDAMYWYRQDPGQGLRLIYYSQIVNDFQKGDIAEGYSVSREKKESFPLTVTSAQKNPTAFYLCASSMDPTGPIYGYTFGSGTRLTVV.

V usage is TRBV30 and J usage is TRBJ1-3; D gene uncertain. Germline CDR1 reads GTSNPN; CDR2 reads SVGIG (reference sequence). The CDR3 loop spans 13 amino acids. The V gene lost 0 bases and the J gene lost 3 bases, with 6 bases spanning the gap. CDR3 nucleotide sequence: TGTGCCTGGAGTGTTACAGTTGGAAACACCATATATTTT. Amino acids: CAWSVTVGNTIYF.

V and J are TRBV10-3 and TRBJ2-5, with TRBD2 matching 8 bases. Germline V gives CDR1 ENHRY, CDR2 SYGVKD. CDR3 length: 13 residues. The V gene end was trimmed by 8 bases and the J gene end by 3 bases; junction bases not matched to a gene: 5. The CDR3 nucleotides read TGTGCCATCGGGAGGCGGGAGGAAGAGACCCAGTACTTC. Its translation: CAIGRREEETQYF.

There are a few counts of this clone. The chain recombines TRBV6-5 with TRBJ2-6, with D tentatively TRBD1 (6 bases). V was clipped by 7 bases and J by 0 bases, with 10 bases between them. Germline V gene data show CDR1 as MNHEY and CDR2 as SVGAGI. The CDR3 runs to 15 residues. For the CDR3, the DNA is TGTGCCAGCACCGGACAGCACTCTGGGGCCAACGTCCTGACTTTC. Protein: CASTGQHSGANVLTF.

The chain is built from TRBV11-2 and TRBJ2-7, with a weak D call TRBD1 (6 bases). Germline assignment: CDR1 SGHAT and CDR2 FQNNGV. Between the trimmed V and J ends, which lost 3 bases and 5 bases, there was a span of 11 bases. This CDR3 is 13 amino acids long. This CDR3 is CASSFNGGHEQYF. The DNA of the CDR3 is TGTGCCAGCAGCTTTAATGGGGGCCACGAGCAGTACTTC.

The chain couples TRBV6-4 to TRBJ2-7, with 7 nucleotides matching TRBD1. CDR1 is MRHNA and CDR2 is SNTAGT in the germline V gene. This CDR3 spans 19 amino acids. V shed 0 bases and J 3 bases; nucleotides not matched to a gene: 17. The CDR3 DNA reads TGTGCCAGCAGTGACTCGTTAGGAGATAGACAGGGAGTATGCTACGAGCAGTACTTC. Encoded protein: CASSDSLGDRQGVCYEQYF.

This clone appeared once. The gene calls are TRBV6-1 and TRBJ1-2, with 9 bases identical to TRBD1. Germline CDR1 MNHNS, CDR2 SASEGT. The CDR3 has 14 residues. Trimming removed 7 bases from V and 6 bases from J; junction bases left unmatched: 9. CDR3 amino acids: CASIPGDRVNGYTF. The CDR3 DNA sequence: TGTGCCAGCATCCCGGGGGACAGGGTGAATGGCTACACCTTC.